Presented here are 31 T cell receptor beta chains from one specimen sequenced in a study of shared clonotypes between healthy human individuals. Naive CD8 cells lacked CD45RO, underwent positive selection for CCR7 and left out terminally differentiated effector memory CD45RA+ cells. Assay: immunoSEQ multiplex PCR; the TCRdb copy retains only in-frame clones and omits some. The sample gives under 850,000 clones, 85% to 95% of which show up once; 24% is in the top ten. The sequenced sample consisted of naive CD8+ T cells sorted from blood. The receptors stem from a man aged 25 to 45 in good health.

This sequence joins TRBV7-9 and TRBJ1-2, with D unclear. Germline assignment: CDR1 SEHNR and CDR2 FQNEAQ (reference sequence). The CDR3 contains 14 residues. Trimming took 1 base from V and 2 from J, leaving 8 bases between them. The DNA for the CDR3 is TGTGCCAGCAGCTTAGGATCCAGGAACTATGGCTACACCTTC. It is translated as CASSLGSRNYGYTF. The entire variable domain, with the rest obtained from reference TRBV7-9 and TRBJ1-2, is as follows: DTGVSQNPRHKITKRGQNVTFRCDPISEHNRLYWYRQTLGQGPEFLTYFQNEAQLEKSRLLSDRFSAERPKGSFSTLEIQRTEQGDSAMYLCASSLGSRNYGYTFGSGTRLTVV.

This chain links TRBV27 with TRBJ1-2; D gene ambiguous. V lost 4 bases and J 3 bases, leaving 12 bases between the germline ends. From germline, CDR1 is MNHEY and CDR2 SMNVEV (reference sequence). CDR3 length: 14 residues. CDR3 sequence reads: CASSYAAGHYGYTF. The CDR3 DNA reads as TGTGCCAGCAGTTATGCCGCGGGTCACTATGGCTACACCTTC.

The V gene is TRBV7-9, the J gene TRBJ2-7; 11 bases line up with TRBD2. The length of the CDR3 is 15 residues. The germline CDR1 and CDR2 sequences are SEHNR and FQNEAQ (reference sequence). V lost 4 bases to trimming and J lost 3 bases; unmatched junction nucleotides: 5. For the CDR3, the DNA is TGTGCCAGCAGCTCCCCGGGACTAGCGGTCTACGAGCAGTACTTC. As protein: CASSSPGLAVYEQYF.

The chain couples TRBV30 to TRBJ2-7; 9 positions agree with TRBD2. V trimming: 0 bases; J trimming: 2 bases; junction bases outside the gene matches: 5. Germline V lookup: CDR1 GTSNPN, CDR2 SVGIG (reference sequence). CDR3 length: 15 residues. CDR3 sequence reads: CAWSVWAGGTYEQYF. In DNA form, the CDR3 reads TGTGCCTGGAGTGTTTGGGCGGGAGGGACCTACGAGCAGTACTTC.

This chain links TRBV15 with TRBJ1-1, with unresolved D. The CDR3 length is 15 residues. V lost 4 bases to trimming and J lost 1 base, with 13 bases between them. Per the germline V gene, CDR1 is LNHNV and CDR2 is YYDKDF (reference sequence). The CDR3 sequence is CATSTDLGANTEAFF. CDR3 bases: TGTGCCACCAGCACTGATTTGGGTGCGAACACTGAAGCTTTCTTT.

The chain uses TRBV14 and TRBJ2-7; 11 positions match TRBD1. The ends lost 4 bases at V and 6 bases at J; junction bases unmatched: 8. Germline CDR1 and CDR2: SGHDN and FVKESK. The CDR3 consists of 15 residues. This CDR3 is CASSLGTGGFGEQYF. CDR3 DNA: TGTGCCAGCAGCCTCGGGACAGGGGGGTTTGGCGAGCAGTACTTC.

The rearrangement joins TRBV27 to TRBJ2-7; TRBD2 is a possible D gene (6 bases). Germline V lookup: CDR1 MNHEY, CDR2 SMNVEV (reference sequence). The germline V and J ends were trimmed by 2 bases and 5 bases, with 13 bases remaining between them. The CDR3 consists of 14 residues. The CDR3 nucleotides read TGTGCCAGCAGTTTAGTACGGGAGCGCGACGAGCAGTACTTC. It yields the protein CASSLVRERDEQYF.

The rearrangement uses TRBV4-1 and TRBJ1-3, with D possibly being TRBD1 (5 bases). The CDR3 covers 17 residues. Germline V gene lookup returns CDR1 MGHRA and CDR2 YSYEKL. V lost 1 base and J lost 0, with 13 bases in between. The CDR3 is CASSQASGTRSGNTIYF. In DNA form, the CDR3 reads TGCGCCAGCAGCCAAGCTTCAGGGACTCGCTCTGGAAACACCATATATTTT.

This rearrangement joins TRBV29-1 to TRBJ2-7; 7 positions match TRBD1. This CDR3 has 14 residues. The germline CDR1 and CDR2 sequences are SQVTM and ANQGSEA. The junction had 6 bases not matched to a gene; V was cut back by 1 base and J by 3 bases. The CDR3 loop is CSVEARAGGYEQYF. In DNA, the CDR3 is TGCAGCGTTGAAGCCCGCGCAGGGGGCTACGAGCAGTACTTC.

The rearrangement links TRBV25-1 to TRBJ1-2, with a possible D match to TRBD1 (6 bases). The germline gives CDR1 MGHDK, CDR2 SYGVNS. The CDR3 is 13 residues long. V was trimmed by 4 bases and J by 4 bases, leaving 10 bases between them. The CDR3 nucleotides are TGTGCCAGCAGTGTCCGAGGGGGCTATGGCTACACCTTC. Translation gives CASSVRGGYGYTF.

This chain joins TRBV5-6 and TRBJ2-7; 7 nucleotides match TRBD1. The CDR3 is 15 amino acids. The V segment lost 6 bases and the J segment 0 bases; nucleotides outside the gene matches: 9. Germline CDR1 SGHDT, CDR2 YYEEEE. The CDR3 is CASTNDRESSYEQYF. The CDR3 nucleotides read TGTGCCAGCACCAATGACAGGGAAAGCTCCTACGAGCAGTACTTC.

This clone was observed a few times. The chain uses TRBV28 and TRBJ2-2; D gene uncertain. The CDR3 is made up of 16 amino acids. Germline V gene lookup returns CDR1 MDHEN and CDR2 SYDVKM. V was cut by 4 bases and J by 3 bases, with 15 bases left in between. In nucleotides, the CDR3 is TGTGCCAGCAGTTCCCCGGACCGTGGGTACACCGGGGAGCTGTTTTTT. Its protein product is CASSSPDRGYTGELFF.

This chain connects TRBV13 to TRBJ2-1; 13 positions agree with TRBD2. V shed 7 bases and J 6 bases; nucleotides not matched to a gene: 12. The germline gives CDR1 PRHDT, CDR2 FYEKMQ (reference sequence). This CDR3 is built from 17 residues. The chain's CDR3 is CASTILAGGPNGNEQFF. CDR3 bases: TGTGCCAGCACGATACTAGCGGGAGGGCCGAATGGCAATGAGCAGTTCTTC.

The chain is built from TRBV27 and TRBJ1-1; D is undetermined. CDR1 MNHEY and CDR2 SMNVEV come from the germline V gene (reference sequence). The CDR3 is 13 residues long. Trimming removed 4 bases from V and 8 bases from J, with 14 bases in between. DNA for the CDR3: TGTGCCAGCAGTTACAGAGAGGTAGGCGAAGCTTTCTTT. Its protein product is CASSYREVGEAFF.

The rearrangement links TRBV27 to TRBJ2-1, with D perhaps TRBD1 (6 bases). CDR1 and CDR2 (germline): MNHEY, SMNVEV (reference sequence). The germline V and J ends were trimmed by 4 bases and 4 bases, with 17 bases remaining between them. The CDR3 consists of 16 residues. The CDR3 DNA reads as TGTGCCAGCAGTTCAGACACAGGGTCTGGGTACAATGAGCAGTTCTTC. It specifies CASSSDTGSGYNEQFF.

This chain uses TRBV5-1 with TRBJ2-7; D is perhaps TRBD2 (5 bases). CDR1 is SGHRS, CDR2 YFSETQ, per germline. The CDR3 has 14 amino acids. Trimming stripped 1 base from V and 0 bases from J, with 8 bases between. CDR3: CASSLPGTSYEQYF. CDR3 DNA sequence: TGCGCCAGCAGCTTGCCGGGAACCTCCTACGAGCAGTACTTC.

Concerning this clone: Other nucleotide sequences in the sample specify the same CDR3. The V and J genes are TRBV30 and TRBJ2-2; D perhaps matches TRBD2 (6 bases). CDR1 and CDR2 from the germline V gene are GTSNPN and SVGIG (reference sequence). This CDR3 contains 15 residues. With 0 bases removed from V and 2 bases from J, the gap between germline ends came to 10 bases. CDR3 in DNA: TGTGCCTGGAGTGTAGGAGGGTCCAACACCGGGGAGCTGTTTTTT. Translated, it gives CAWSVGGSNTGELFF.

The chain couples TRBV28 to TRBJ1-1, with 7 bases aligning to TRBD1. The germline V gene has CDR1 MDHEN and CDR2 SYDVKM. This CDR3 has 16 amino acids. J lost 3 bases, V lost 1 base, and 8 bases had no gene match. CDR3 loop: CASSLSGGYRDTEAFF. Here the CDR3 DNA reads TGTGCCAGCAGTTTATCAGGGGGATATAGGGACACTGAAGCTTTCTTT.

V usage is TRBV27 and J usage is TRBJ2-2; no definite D call. Per the germline V gene, CDR1 is MNHEY and CDR2 is SMNVEV (reference sequence). This CDR3 has 16 amino acids. V lost 5 bases and J lost 4, with 17 bases in between. The CDR3 DNA follows: TGTGCCAGCAGTGCCTTACAGACCTTGAGCACCGGGGAGCTGTTTTTT. Its protein is CASSALQTLSTGELFF.

This clone has a single count. CDR3 DNA: TGTGCCAGCAGAGAGCCGGGACAGGGGCTTCAGCCCCAGCATTTT. Translation: CASREPGQGLQPQHF. The chain is built from TRBV28 and TRBJ1-5; the match to TRBD1 covers 10 bases. The ends lost 6 bases at V and 6 bases at J; junction bases unmatched: 8. This CDR3 contains 15 residues. The germline CDR1 and CDR2 sequences are MDHEN and SYDVKM.

The chain carries TRBV29-1 and TRBJ2-1, with D maybe TRBD2 (5 bases). V was trimmed by 1 base and J by 3 bases, leaving 25 bases between them. CDR1 and CDR2 (germline): SQVTM, ANQGSEA. The CDR3 loop spans 19 amino acids. CDR3 residues: CSVEGGRVRWGRIYNEQFF. Here the CDR3 DNA reads TGCAGCGTTGAAGGAGGGAGAGTGCGGTGGGGAAGGATCTACAATGAGCAGTTCTTC.

The sample holds one count of this clone. One junction end disagrees with the germline gene, perhaps due to a read error. J is TRBJ2-7 and V is TRBV2, with 10 bases fitting TRBD1. The CDR3 sequence is 14 residues long. Germline V lookup: CDR1 SNHLY, CDR2 FYNNEI. CDR3 region: CASRDRDRGKEIRF. The CDR3, as DNA: TGTGCCAGCAGAGATAGGGACAGGGGAAAGGAAATAAGGTTC.

The chain couples TRBV28 to TRBJ1-1; D is possibly TRBD1 (6 bases). The CDR3 spans 15 residues. V was clipped by 3 bases and J by 7 bases, with 18 bases between them. The V gene's germline CDR1 is MDHEN and CDR2 SYDVKM. CDR3 loop: CASSFYSRGGGEAFF. The DNA of the CDR3 is TGTGCCAGCAGTTTCTACTCCAGGGGAGGAGGTGAAGCTTTCTTT.

This clone has just a few counts. The J gene is TRBJ2-2, the V gene TRBV5-1; D remains unclear. The CDR3 has 15 residues. Germline assignment: CDR1 SGHRS and CDR2 YFSETQ. Trimming shortened V by 5 bases and J by 1 base, and 12 bases separated the two germline ends. The CDR3 nucleotides are TGCGCCAGCAGTCAGAACCCCGTGAACACCGGGGAGCTGTTTTTT. Translated: CASSQNPVNTGELFF. The whole variable domain, remainder taken from reference TRBV5-1 and TRBJ2-2, is KAGVTQTPRYLIKTRGQQVTLSCSPISGHRSVSWYQQTPGQGLQFLFEYFSETQRNKGNFPGRFSGRQFSNSRSEMNVSTLELGDSALYLCASSQNPVNTGELFFGEGSRLTVL.

The chain employs TRBV4-3 and TRBJ2-1; D not certain. V was cut by 0 bases and J by 2 bases, with 14 bases left in between. The CDR3 covers 17 residues. In germline, CDR1 is LGHNA, CDR2 YSLEER. The CDR3 sequence: CASSQDRHSTPYNEQFF. For the CDR3, the DNA is TGCGCCAGCAGCCAAGATCGGCACAGTACCCCCTACAATGAGCAGTTCTTC.

This rearrangement joins TRBV13 to TRBJ1-2; 7 bases align to TRBD1. Germline trimming cut 5 bases from V and 5 bases from J; bases unmatched to any gene: 8. Germline V lookup: CDR1 PRHDT, CDR2 FYEKMQ (reference sequence). This CDR3 has 14 amino acids. CDR3 residues: CASSPSGTDYGYTF. In DNA form, the CDR3 reads TGTGCCAGCAGCCCATCAGGGACAGATTATGGCTACACCTTC.

The chain joins TRBV14 to TRBJ1-2; perhaps TRBD1 as D (6 bases). V lost 4 bases and J lost 4, with 19 bases in between. CDR3 length: 16 residues. Germline CDR1 SGHDN, CDR2 FVKESK. In DNA, the CDR3 is TGTGCCAGCAGCCCGGATGAGCGAACAGGGTTCTATGGCTACACCTTC. It yields the protein CASSPDERTGFYGYTF.

The rearrangement uses TRBV4-3 and TRBJ2-1; D uncertain. Trimming stripped 0 bases from V and 6 bases from J, with 12 bases between. Germline V gene sequence: CDR1 LGHNA, CDR2 YSLEER. There are 15 residues in the CDR3. The CDR3 DNA sequence: TGCGCCAGCAGCCAAGACGTAGGACCCGGCAATGAGCAGTTCTTC. Translating it yields CASSQDVGPGNEQFF.

The chain employs TRBV27 and TRBJ1-4; TRBD1 is a possible D gene (6 bases). The CDR3 spans 11 residues. V lost 10 bases to trimming and J lost 6 bases, with 9 bases between them. The V gene's germline CDR1 is MNHEY and CDR2 SMNVEV (reference sequence). The CDR3 coding sequence is TGTGCCAAGGAGGGGGATGAAAAACTGTTTTTT. It codes for CAKEGDEKLFF.

The V call is TRBV6-1, the J call TRBJ2-5; possible D gene TRBD2, 6 bases. The CDR3 extends over 15 amino acids. V shed 5 bases and J shed 5 bases, with 18 bases lying between them. Germline loops: CDR1 MNHNS, CDR2 SASEGT. The CDR3 protein is CASSRPRDFGETQYF. The CDR3 nucleotides read TGTGCCAGCAGTAGACCTCGGGACTTTGGGGAGACCCAGTACTTC.

This clone has just a few counts. The chain recombines TRBV19 with TRBJ2-4, with 7 bases lining up with TRBD2. The V segment lost 9 bases and the J segment 5 bases; nucleotides outside the gene matches: 10. The CDR3 has 14 residues. CDR1 and CDR2 (germline): LNHDA, SQIVND (reference sequence). The CDR3 DNA is TGTGCCAGAGTAGCGGGCGGGGTACAAAACATTCAGTACTTC. This codes for CARVAGGVQNIQYF.